This entry concerns a single T cell receptor (beta chain). Primed by a sample-barcoded 5' primer and a J-beta primer mix, a second PCR proceeded for roughly 7 to 12 cycles. Every sample returned 2.5 million or more CDR3-containing paired-end reads. TCRdb used MiXCR to reprocess the 5' RACE reads, holding one entry per CDR3 protein. The sample has approximately 830,000 distinct CDR3 sequences; about 62% are singletons. This record comes from a study of blood T cells in healthy people across ages. V lost 5 bases to trimming and J lost 9 bases; unmatched junction nucleotides: 6. The CDR3 runs 14 residues. Germline V lookup: CDR1 MNHEY, CDR2 SVGEGT.

The clonotype originates from a man under 40 in good health. This chain joins TRBV6-2 or TRBV6-3 and TRBJ2-1; 11 bases agree with TRBD2. Sequencing was done on a sample of blood. The CDR3 region is CASSDSGRAGEQFF. Here the CDR3 DNA reads TGTGCCAGCAGTGATAGCGGGAGGGCTGGTGAGCAGTTCTTC.